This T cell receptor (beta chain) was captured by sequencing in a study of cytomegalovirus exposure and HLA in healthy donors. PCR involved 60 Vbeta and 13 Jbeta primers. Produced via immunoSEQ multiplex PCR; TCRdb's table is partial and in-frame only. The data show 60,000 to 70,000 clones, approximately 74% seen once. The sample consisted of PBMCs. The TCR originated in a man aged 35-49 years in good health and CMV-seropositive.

Here the CDR3 DNA reads TGTGCCAGCGGAGGGCTGGATAGCAATCAGCCCCAGCATTTT. Protein sequence: CASGGLDSNQPQHF. The rearrangement uses TRBV6-1 and TRBJ1-5; no clear D. Trimming cost V 8 bases and J 0 bases, with 11 bases left between them. CDR1 and CDR2 (germline): MNHNS, SASEGT. CDR3 length: 14 amino acids.